This T cell receptor (beta chain) was sequenced in a study of blood T cell repertoires in COVID-19. Study summary: Material from acute and convalescent COVID-19 was sourced from the United States, Italy and Spain. In each case, the material was cDNA or gDNA derived from T cells, B-cell-depleted T cells, or PBMCs.

Trimming cost V 2 bases and J 5 bases; bases outside gene matches: 6. The germline V gene encodes CDR1 SGHKS and CDR2 YYEKEE (reference sequence). This CDR3 region has 14 residues. Assay: immunoSEQ multiplex PCR; the TCRdb copy retains only in-frame clones and omits some. The sample lists about 200,000 clones; 80% to 90% were seen once. This sequence was found in a woman aged 45 to 65 with active or convalescent COVID-19. What was sequenced was peripheral blood. V gene TRBV5-5 combines with J gene TRBJ2-7; 8 bases agree with TRBD1. In DNA form, the CDR3 reads TGTGCCAGCAGCTTAACAGGGGGTTACGACGAGCAGTACTTC. This translates into CASSLTGGYDEQYF.